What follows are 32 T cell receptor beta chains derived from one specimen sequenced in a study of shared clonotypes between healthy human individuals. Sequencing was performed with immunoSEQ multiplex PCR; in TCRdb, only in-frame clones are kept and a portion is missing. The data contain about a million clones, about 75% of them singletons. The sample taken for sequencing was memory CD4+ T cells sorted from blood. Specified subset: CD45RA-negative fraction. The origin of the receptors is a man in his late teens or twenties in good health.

This chain's CDR3 is CASSEGGIQETQYF. CDR3 coding DNA: TGTGCCAGCAGTGAAGGGGGGATCCAAGAGACCCAGTACTTC. The J gene is TRBJ2-5, the V gene TRBV25-1; tentatively, D is TRBD2 (6 bases). The germline V gene has CDR1 MGHDK and CDR2 SYGVNS. This CDR3 spans 14 amino acids. The V end lost 2 bases, the J end lost 1 base, and 8 bases lay between the germline ends. Using reference TRBV25-1 and TRBJ2-5 for the parts outside the CDR3, the full variable domain is EADIYQTPRYLVIGTGKKITLECSQTMGHDKMYWYQQDPGMELHLIHYSYGVNSTEKGDLSSESTVSRIRTEHFPLTLESARPSHTSQYLCASSEGGIQETQYFGPGTRLLVL.

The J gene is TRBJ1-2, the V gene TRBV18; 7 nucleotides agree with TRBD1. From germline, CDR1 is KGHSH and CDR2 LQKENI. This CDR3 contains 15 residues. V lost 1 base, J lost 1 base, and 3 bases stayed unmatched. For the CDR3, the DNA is TGTGCCAGCTCACCACAGGGACAGTTTAACTATGGCTACACCTTC. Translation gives CASSPQGQFNYGYTF.

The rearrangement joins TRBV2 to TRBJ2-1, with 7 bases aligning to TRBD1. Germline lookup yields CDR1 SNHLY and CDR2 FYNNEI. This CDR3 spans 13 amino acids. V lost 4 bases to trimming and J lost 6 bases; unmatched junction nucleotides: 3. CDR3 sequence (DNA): TGTGCCAGCAGTGGGGACAGCTTCAATGAGCAGTTCTTC. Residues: CASSGDSFNEQFF. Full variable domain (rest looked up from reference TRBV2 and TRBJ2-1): EPEVTQTPSHQVTQMGQEVILRCVPISNHLYFYWYRQILGQKVEFLVSFYNNEISEKSEIFDDQFSVERPDGSNFTLKIRSTKLEDSAMYFCASSGDSFNEQFFGPGTRLTVL.

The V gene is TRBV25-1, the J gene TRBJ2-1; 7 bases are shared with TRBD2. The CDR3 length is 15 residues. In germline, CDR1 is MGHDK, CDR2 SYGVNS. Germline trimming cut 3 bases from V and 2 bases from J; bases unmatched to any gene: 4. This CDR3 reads CASSDRGRAYNEQFF. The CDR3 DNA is TGTGCCAGCAGTGATAGAGGGAGGGCCTACAATGAGCAGTTCTTC.

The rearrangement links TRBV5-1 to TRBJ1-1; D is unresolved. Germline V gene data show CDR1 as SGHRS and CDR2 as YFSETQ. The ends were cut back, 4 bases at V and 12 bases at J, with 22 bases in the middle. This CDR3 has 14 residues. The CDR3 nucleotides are TGCGCCAGCAGCAGCGAGCCGGGCACGGCTCAGCCTTTCTTT. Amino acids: CASSSEPGTAQPFF.

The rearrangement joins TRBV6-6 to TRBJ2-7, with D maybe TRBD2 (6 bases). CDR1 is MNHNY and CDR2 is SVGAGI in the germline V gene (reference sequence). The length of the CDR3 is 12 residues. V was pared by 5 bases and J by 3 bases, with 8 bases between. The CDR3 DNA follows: TGTGCCAGCAGTGAGGGAGGCTACGAGCAGTACTTC. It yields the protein CASSEGGYEQYF.

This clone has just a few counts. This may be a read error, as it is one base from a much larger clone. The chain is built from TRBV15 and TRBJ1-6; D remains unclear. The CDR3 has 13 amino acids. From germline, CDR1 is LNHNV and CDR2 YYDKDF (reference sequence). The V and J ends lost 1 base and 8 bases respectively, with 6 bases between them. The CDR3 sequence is CATSRGRDSPLHF. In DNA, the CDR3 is TGTGCCACCAGCAGAGGGAGAGATTCACCCCTCCACTTT.

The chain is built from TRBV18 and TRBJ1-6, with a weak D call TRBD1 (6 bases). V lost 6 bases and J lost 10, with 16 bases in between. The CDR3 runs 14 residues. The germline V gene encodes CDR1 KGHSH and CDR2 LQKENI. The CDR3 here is CASSLTSDRSPLHF. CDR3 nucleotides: TGTGCCAGCTCCCTTACTTCAGACAGGTCACCCCTCCACTTT.

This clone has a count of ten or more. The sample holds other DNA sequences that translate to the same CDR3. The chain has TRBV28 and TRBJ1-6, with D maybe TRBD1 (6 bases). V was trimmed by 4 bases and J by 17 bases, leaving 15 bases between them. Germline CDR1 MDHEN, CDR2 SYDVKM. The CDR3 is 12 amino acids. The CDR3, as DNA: TGTGCCAGCAGTTCGCAGGGGCAGGGCGTCCACTTT. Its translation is CASSSQGQGVHF.

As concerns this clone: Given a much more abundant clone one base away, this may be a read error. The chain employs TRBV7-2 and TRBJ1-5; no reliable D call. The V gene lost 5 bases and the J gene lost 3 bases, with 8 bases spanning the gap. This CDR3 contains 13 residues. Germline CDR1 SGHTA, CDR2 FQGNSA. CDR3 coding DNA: TGTGCCAGCAGCAAGGGTCACAATCAGCCCCAGCATTTT. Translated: CASSKGHNQPQHF. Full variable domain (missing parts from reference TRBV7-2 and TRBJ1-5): GAGVSQSPSNKVTEKGKDVELRCDPISGHTALYWYRQSLGQGLEFLIYFQGNSAPDKSGLPSDRFSAERTGGSVSTLTIQRTQQEDSAVYLCASSKGHNQPQHFGDGTRLSIL.

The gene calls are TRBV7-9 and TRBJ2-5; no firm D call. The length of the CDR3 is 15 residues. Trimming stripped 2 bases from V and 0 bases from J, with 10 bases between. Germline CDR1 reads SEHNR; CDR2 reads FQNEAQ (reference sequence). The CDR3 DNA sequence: TGTGCCAGCAGCTTACGCACGGCCAACCAAGAGACCCAGTACTTC. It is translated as CASSLRTANQETQYF.

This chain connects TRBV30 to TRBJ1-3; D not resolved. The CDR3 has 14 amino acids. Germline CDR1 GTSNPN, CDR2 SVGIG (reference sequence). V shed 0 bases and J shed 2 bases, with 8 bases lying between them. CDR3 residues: CAWSVLGTGNTIYF. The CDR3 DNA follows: TGTGCCTGGAGTGTACTGGGGACTGGAAACACCATATATTTT.

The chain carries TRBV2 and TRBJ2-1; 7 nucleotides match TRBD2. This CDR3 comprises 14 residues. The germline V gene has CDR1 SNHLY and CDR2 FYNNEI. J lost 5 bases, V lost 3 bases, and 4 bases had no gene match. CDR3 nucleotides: TGTGCCAGCAGTGATGGGCTAGCGGACAATGAGCAGTTCTTC. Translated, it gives CASSDGLADNEQFF.

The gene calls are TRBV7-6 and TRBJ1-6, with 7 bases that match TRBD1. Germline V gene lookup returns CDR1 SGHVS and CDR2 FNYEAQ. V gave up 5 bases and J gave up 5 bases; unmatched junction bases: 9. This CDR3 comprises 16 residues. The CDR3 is CASSPTTGFDNSPLHF. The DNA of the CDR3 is TGTGCCAGCAGCCCGACGACAGGGTTTGATAATTCACCCCTCCACTTT.

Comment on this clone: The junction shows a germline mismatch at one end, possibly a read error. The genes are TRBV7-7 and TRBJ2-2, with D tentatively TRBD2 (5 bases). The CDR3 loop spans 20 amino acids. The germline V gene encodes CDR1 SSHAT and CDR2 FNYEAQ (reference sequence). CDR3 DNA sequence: TGTGCTAGCAGCTTAGTGCCCCCTTTTAGCGTTGAGTCCAACACCGGGGAGCTGTTTTTT. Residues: CASSLVPPFSVESNTGELFF.

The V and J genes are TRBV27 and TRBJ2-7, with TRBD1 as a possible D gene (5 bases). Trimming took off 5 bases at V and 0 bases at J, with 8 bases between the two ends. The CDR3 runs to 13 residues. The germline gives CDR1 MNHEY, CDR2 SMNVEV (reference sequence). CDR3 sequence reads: CASSPRVSYEQYF. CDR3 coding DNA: TGTGCCAGCAGTCCCAGGGTCTCCTACGAGCAGTACTTC.

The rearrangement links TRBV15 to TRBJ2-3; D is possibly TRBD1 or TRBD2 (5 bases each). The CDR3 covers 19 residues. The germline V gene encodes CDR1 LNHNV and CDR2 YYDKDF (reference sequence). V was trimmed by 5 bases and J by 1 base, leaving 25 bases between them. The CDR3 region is CATSEGRVAQSGGTDTQYF. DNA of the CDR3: TGTGCCACCAGCGAGGGGCGCGTAGCACAGTCCGGTGGCACAGATACGCAGTATTTT.

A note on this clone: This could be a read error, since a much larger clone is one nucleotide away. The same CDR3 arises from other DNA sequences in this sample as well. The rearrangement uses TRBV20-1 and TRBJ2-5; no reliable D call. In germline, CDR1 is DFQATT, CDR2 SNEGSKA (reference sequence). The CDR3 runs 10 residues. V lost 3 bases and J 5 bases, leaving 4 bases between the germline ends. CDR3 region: CSASLETQYF. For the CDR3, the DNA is TGCAGTGCTAGTCTGGAGACCCAGTACTTC.

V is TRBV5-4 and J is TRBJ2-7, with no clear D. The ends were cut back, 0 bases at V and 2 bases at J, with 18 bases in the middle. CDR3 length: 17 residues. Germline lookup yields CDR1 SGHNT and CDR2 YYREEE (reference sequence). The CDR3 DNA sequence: TGTGCCAGCAGCTTGGAGGATTGGGCAGCCCCAACCTACGAGCAGTACTTC. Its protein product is CASSLEDWAAPTYEQYF.

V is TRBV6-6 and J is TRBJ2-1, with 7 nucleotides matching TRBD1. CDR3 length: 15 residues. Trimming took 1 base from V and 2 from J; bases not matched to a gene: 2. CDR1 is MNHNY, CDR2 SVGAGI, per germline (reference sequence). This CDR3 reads CASSYLGQPYNEQFF. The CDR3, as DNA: TGTGCCAGCAGTTACTTGGGACAGCCCTACAATGAGCAGTTCTTC.

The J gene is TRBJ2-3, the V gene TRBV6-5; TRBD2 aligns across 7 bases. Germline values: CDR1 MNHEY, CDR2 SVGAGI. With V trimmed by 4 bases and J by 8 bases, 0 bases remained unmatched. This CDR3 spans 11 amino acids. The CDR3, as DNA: TGTGCCAGCAGTTGGGGGGGTACGCAGTATTTT. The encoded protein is CASSWGGTQYF.

CDR3 in amino acids: CASSPRGRGGGYEQFF. The CDR3 nucleotides are TGTGCCAGCAGCCCCCGGGGGCGGGGGGGCGGGTATGAGCAGTTCTTC. V and J are TRBV11-2 and TRBJ2-1, with 9 positions matching TRBD2. Trimming cost V 5 bases and J 8 bases; bases outside gene matches: 13. CDR3 size: 16 residues. Germline V lookup: CDR1 SGHAT, CDR2 FQNNGV.

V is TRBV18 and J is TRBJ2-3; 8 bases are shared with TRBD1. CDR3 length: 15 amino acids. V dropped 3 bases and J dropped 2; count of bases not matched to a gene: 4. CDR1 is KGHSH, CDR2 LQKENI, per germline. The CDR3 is CASSPTTGATDTQYF. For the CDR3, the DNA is TGTGCCAGCTCACCCACGACAGGGGCCACAGATACGCAGTATTTT.

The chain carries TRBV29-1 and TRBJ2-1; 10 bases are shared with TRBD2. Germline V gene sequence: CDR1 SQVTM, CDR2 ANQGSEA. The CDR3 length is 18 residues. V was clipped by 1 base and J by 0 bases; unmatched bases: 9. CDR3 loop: CSVEGTSGGYSSYNEQFF. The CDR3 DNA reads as TGCAGCGTTGAAGGGACTAGCGGTGGTTATAGCTCCTACAATGAGCAGTTCTTC.

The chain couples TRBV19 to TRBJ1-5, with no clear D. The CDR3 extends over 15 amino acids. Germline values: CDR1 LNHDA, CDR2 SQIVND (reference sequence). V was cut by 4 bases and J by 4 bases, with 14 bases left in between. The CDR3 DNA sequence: TGTGCCAGTAGTACAGGCAGGATGGGTAATCAGCCCCAGCATTTT. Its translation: CASSTGRMGNQPQHF.

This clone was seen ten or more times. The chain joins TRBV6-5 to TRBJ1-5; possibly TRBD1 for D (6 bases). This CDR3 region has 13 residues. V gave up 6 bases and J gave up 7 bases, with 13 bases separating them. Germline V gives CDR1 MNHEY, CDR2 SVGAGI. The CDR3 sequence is CASSQGGRQPQHF. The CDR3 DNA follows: TGTGCCAGCAGCCAAGGGGGGCGGCAGCCCCAGCATTTT.

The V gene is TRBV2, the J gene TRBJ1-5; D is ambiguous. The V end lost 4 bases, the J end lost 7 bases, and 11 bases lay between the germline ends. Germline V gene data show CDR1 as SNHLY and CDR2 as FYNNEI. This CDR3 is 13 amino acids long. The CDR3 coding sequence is TGTGCCAGCAGTGGAGAGAGGGCCCAGCCCCAGCATTTT. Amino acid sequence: CASSGERAQPQHF. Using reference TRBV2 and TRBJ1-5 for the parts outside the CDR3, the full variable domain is EPEVTQTPSHQVTQMGQEVILRCVPISNHLYFYWYRQILGQKVEFLVSFYNNEISEKSEIFDDQFSVERPDGSNFTLKIRSTKLEDSAMYFCASSGERAQPQHFGDGTRLSIL.

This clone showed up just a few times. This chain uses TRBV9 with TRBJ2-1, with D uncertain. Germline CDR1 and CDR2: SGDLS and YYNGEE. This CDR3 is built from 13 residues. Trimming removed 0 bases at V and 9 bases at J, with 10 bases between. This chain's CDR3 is CASSVEDLGEQFF. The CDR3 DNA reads TGTGCCAGCAGCGTAGAGGATTTGGGTGAGCAGTTCTTC.

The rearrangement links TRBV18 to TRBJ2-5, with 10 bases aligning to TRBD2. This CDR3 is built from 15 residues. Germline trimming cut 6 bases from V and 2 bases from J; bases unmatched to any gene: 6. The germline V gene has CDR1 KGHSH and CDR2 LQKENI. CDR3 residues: CASSVGTSAQETQYF. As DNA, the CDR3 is TGTGCCAGCTCGGTCGGGACTAGCGCACAAGAGACCCAGTACTTC.

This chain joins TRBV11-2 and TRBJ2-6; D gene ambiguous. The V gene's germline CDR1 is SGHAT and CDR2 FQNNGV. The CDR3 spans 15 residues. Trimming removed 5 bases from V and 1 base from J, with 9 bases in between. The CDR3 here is CASSHGDSGANVLTF. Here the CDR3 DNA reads TGTGCCAGCAGCCATGGAGATTCTGGGGCCAACGTCCTGACTTTC.

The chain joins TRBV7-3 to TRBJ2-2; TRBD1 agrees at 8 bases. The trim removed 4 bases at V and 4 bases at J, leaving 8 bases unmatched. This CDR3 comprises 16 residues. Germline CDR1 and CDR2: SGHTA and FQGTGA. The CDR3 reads CASSSRTGRGTGELFF. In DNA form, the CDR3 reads TGTGCCAGCAGCTCTCGGACAGGGAGAGGCACCGGGGAGCTGTTTTTT. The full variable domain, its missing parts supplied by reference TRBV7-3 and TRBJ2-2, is GAGVSQTPSNKVTEKGKYVELRCDPISGHTALYWYRQSLGQGPEFLIYFQGTGAADDSGLPNDRFFAVRPEGSVSTLKIQRTERGDSAVYLCASSSRTGRGTGELFFGEGSRLTVL.

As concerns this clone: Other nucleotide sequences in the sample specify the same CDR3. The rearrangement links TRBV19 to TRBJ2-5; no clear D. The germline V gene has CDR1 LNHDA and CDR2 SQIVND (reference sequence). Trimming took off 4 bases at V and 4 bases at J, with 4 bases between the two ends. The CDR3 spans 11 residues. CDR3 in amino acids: CASSTGETQYF. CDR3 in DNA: TGTGCCAGTAGTACAGGAGAGACCCAGTACTTC. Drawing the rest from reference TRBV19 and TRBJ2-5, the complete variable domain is DGGITQSPKYLFRKEGQNVTLSCEQNLNHDAMYWYRQDPGQGLRLIYYSQIVNDFQKGDIAEGYSVSREKKESFPLTVTSAQKNPTAFYLCASSTGETQYFGPGTRLLVL.